Listed below are T cell receptor beta chains from one sample, sequenced in a study of cytomegalovirus exposure and HLA in healthy donors. The method was immunoSEQ multiplex PCR; TCRdb's version includes in-frame clones alone and lacks a portion of them. The sample lists tens of thousands of clones, around nine tenths occurring once. Sequenced: PBMCs. These receptor sequences come from a man in his thirties or forties in good health and CMV-seropositive. CDR3s include the opening cysteine and the closing phenylalanine or tryptophan. Fields, in order: clone size, J gene, V gene, D gene, CDR3 protein, CDR3 DNA. A D gene is named only where the DNA matches it firmly. Clone size appears in some rows only: once, few, many, or a class for an expanded clone.

. | TRBJ2-7 | TRBV7-2 | . | CASSLVFDRPYEQYF | TGTGCCAGCAGCTTAGTTTTTGACAGACCCTACGAGCAGTACTTC
. | TRBJ2-1 | TRBV10-3 | TRBD2 | CAISSSGRSSGSRSDEQFF | TGTGCCATCAGCAGTAGTGGACGGTCTAGCGGGAGCAGGAGCGATGAGCAGTTCTTC
. | TRBJ1-4 | TRBV27 | . | CASSLLPRGEKLFF | TGTGCCAGCAGTTTACTCCCTCGAGGGGAAAAACTGTTTTTT
. | TRBJ2-5 | TRBV30 | TRBD2 | CAWSDALLAGETQYF | TGTGCCTGGAGCGACGCCCTACTAGCGGGAGAGACCCAGTACTTC
. | TRBJ2-1 | TRBV6-5 | TRBD2 | CASRIMTGGGEQFF | TGTGCCAGCAGGATCATGACGGGAGGTGGTGAGCAGTTCTTC
. | TRBJ2-7 | TRBV11-2 | TRBD1 | CASVGQVIPYEQYF | TGTGCCAGCGTGGGACAGGTTATCCCCTACGAGCAGTACTTC
. | TRBJ2-3 | TRBV29-1 | . | CSVDTPRGGGGTDTQYF | TGCAGCGTTGATACGCCCCGGGGAGGGGGGGGCACAGATACGCAGTATTTT
. | TRBJ2-1 | TRBV15 | . | CATSRPDMSIRQFF | TGTGCCACCAGCAGACCAGACATGTCCATCCGGCAGTTCTTC
once | TRBJ1-4 | TRBV19 | . | CASRVRGNEKLFF | TGTGCCAGTAGAGTCAGGGGTAATGAAAAACTGTTTTTT
. | TRBJ2-7 | TRBV7-6 | TRBD2 | CASSFQGTSGAYGQYF | TGTGCCAGCAGCTTTCAGGGGACTAGCGGAGCCTACGGGCAGTACTTC
. | TRBJ2-1 | TRBV4-1 | TRBD2 | CASSQEDLASGINEQFF | TGCGCCAGCAGCCAAGAAGATCTGGCTAGCGGGATCAATGAGCAGTTCTTC
. | TRBJ1-2 | TRBV28 | . | CASSLFSLGDGYTF | TGTGCCAGCAGTTTATTCAGCCTAGGGGATGGCTACACCTTC
. | TRBJ2-7 | TRBV11-2 | . | CASSPGNSYEQYF | TGTGCCAGCAGTCCAGGGAACTCCTACGAGCAGTACTTC
few | TRBJ1-4 | TRBV5-6 | . | CASSTRTWEKLFF | TGTGCCAGCAGCACCCGGACTTGGGAAAAACTGTTTTTT
. | TRBJ2-7 | TRBV18 | TRBD1 | CASSQTGSEQYF | TGTGCCAGCTCCCAGACAGGGTCCGAGCAGTACTTC